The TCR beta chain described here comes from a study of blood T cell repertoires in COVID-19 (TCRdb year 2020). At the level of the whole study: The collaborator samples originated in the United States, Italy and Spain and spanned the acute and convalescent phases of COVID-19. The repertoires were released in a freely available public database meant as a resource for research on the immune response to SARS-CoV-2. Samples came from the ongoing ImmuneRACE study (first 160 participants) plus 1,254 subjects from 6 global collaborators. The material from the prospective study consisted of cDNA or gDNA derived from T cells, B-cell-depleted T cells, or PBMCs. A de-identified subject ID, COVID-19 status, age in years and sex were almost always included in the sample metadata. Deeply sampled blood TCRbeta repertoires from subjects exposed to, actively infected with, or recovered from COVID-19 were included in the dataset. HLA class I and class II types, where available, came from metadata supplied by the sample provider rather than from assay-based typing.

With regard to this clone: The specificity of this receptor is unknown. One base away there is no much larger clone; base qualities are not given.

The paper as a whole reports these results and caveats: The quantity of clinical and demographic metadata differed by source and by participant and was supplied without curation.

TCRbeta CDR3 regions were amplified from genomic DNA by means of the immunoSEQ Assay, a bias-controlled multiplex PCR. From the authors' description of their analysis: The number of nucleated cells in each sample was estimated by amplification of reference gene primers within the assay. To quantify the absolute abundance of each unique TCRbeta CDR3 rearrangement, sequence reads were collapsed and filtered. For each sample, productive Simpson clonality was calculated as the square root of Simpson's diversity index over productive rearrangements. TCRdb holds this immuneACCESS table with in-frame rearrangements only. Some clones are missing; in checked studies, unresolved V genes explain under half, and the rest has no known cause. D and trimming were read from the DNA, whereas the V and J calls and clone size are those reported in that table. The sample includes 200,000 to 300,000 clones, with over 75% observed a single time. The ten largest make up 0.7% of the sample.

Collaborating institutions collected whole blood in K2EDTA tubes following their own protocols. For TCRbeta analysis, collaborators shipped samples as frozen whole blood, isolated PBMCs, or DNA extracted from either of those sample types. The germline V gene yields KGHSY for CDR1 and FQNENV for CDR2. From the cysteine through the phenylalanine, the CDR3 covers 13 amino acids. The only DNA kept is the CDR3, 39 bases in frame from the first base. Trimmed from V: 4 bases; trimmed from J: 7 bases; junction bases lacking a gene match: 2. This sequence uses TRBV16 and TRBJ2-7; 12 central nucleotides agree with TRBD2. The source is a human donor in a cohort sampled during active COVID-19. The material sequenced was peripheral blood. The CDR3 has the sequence CASSRLAGEEQYF. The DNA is TGTGCCAGCAGCCGACTAGCGGGAGAGGAGCAGTACTTC.